Listed below are T cell receptor beta chains from one sample, sequenced in a study of blood T cell repertoires in COVID-19. Using immunoSEQ multiplex PCR, the repertoire was profiled, and TCRdb retains in-frame clones only, with some absent. The sample consists of 30,000 to 40,000 clones, roughly 80% of them appearing once. The sequencing sample was made of peripheral blood. These receptors were collected from a man between 60 and 75 years old in a cohort sampled during active COVID-19. Both conserved end residues are part of each CDR3. Each record gives: V gene, clone size, J gene, D gene, CDR3 protein, CDR3 DNA. The D gene is left open where the match is weak. Clone size appears in some rows only: once, few, many, or a class for an expanded clone.

V gene: TRBV3-1/TRBV3-2
clone size: -
J gene: TRBJ2-4
D gene: -
CDR3 protein: CASSQANLAGKNIQYF
CDR3 DNA: TGTGCCAGCAGCCAAGCCAATCTGGCGGGGAAAAACATTCAGTACTTC

V gene: TRBV30
clone size: -
J gene: TRBJ2-1
D gene: TRBD2
CDR3 protein: CAWRGGGSHEQFF
CDR3 DNA: TGTGCCTGGAGAGGCGGGGGGTCGCATGAGCAGTTCTTC

V gene: TRBV19
clone size: -
J gene: TRBJ1-1
D gene: TRBD1
CDR3 protein: CASIRQGRTEAFF
CDR3 DNA: TGTGCCAGTATCCGACAGGGACGCACTGAAGCTTTCTTT

V gene: TRBV27
clone size: once
J gene: TRBJ2-4
D gene: TRBD2
CDR3 protein: CAITTSGGAGCSSKNIQYF
CDR3 DNA: TGTGCCATCACGACTAGCGGGGGGGCGGGGTGTAGTTCCAAAAACATTCAGTACTTC

V gene: TRBV30
clone size: -
J gene: TRBJ1-5
D gene: TRBD1
CDR3 protein: CAWSYGTGDQPQHF
CDR3 DNA: TGTGCCTGGAGTTACGGGACAGGGGATCAGCCCCAGCATTTT

V gene: TRBV7-2
clone size: -
J gene: TRBJ2-3
D gene: -
CDR3 protein: CASSLDSGYTDTQYF
CDR3 DNA: TGTGCCAGCAGCTTAGATTCGGGGTACACAGATACGCAGTATTTT

V gene: TRBV6-6
clone size: -
J gene: TRBJ2-7
D gene: TRBD1
CDR3 protein: CASSKGQGYEQYF
CDR3 DNA: TGTGCCAGCAGCAAGGGACAGGGCTACGAGCAGTACTTC

V gene: TRBV28
clone size: -
J gene: TRBJ1-1
D gene: -
CDR3 protein: CASSLSSGRVTEAFF
CDR3 DNA: TGTGCCAGCAGTTTGTCCAGTGGGCGTGTCACTGAAGCTTTCTTT

V gene: TRBV19
clone size: -
J gene: TRBJ1-2
D gene: -
CDR3 protein: CASSRTGFSGDGYTF
CDR3 DNA: TGTGCCAGTAGTAGAACAGGCTTTTCTGGGGATGGCTACACCTTC

V gene: TRBV2
clone size: -
J gene: TRBJ1-4
D gene: -
CDR3 protein: CASRSPGGLPNEKLFF
CDR3 DNA: TGTGCCAGCAGGAGCCCTGGAGGACTACCTAATGAAAAACTGTTTTTT

V gene: TRBV5-4
clone size: -
J gene: TRBJ2-3
D gene: TRBD2
CDR3 protein: CASSPGLAGLDTQYF
CDR3 DNA: TGTGCCAGCAGCCCGGGACTAGCGGGCCTAGATACGCAGTATTTT

V gene: TRBV11-2
clone size: -
J gene: TRBJ2-1
D gene: -
CDR3 protein: CASSLDRGFSYNEQFF
CDR3 DNA: TGTGCCAGCAGCTTAGATCGGGGTTTCTCCTACAATGAGCAGTTCTTC

V gene: TRBV5-1
clone size: -
J gene: TRBJ2-5
D gene: -
CDR3 protein: CASRLDQETQYF
CDR3 DNA: TGCGCCAGCAGACTCGATCAAGAGACCCAGTACTTC

V gene: TRBV28
clone size: once
J gene: TRBJ2-1
D gene: TRBD2
CDR3 protein: CASSISGTSTYNEQFF
CDR3 DNA: TGTGCCAGCAGTATAAGCGGGACTTCAACCTACAATGAGCAGTTCTTC

V gene: TRBV6-1
clone size: -
J gene: TRBJ2-3
D gene: -
CDR3 protein: CASSEASKQPTDTQYF
CDR3 DNA: TGTGCCAGCAGTGAAGCGTCGAAACAGCCCACAGATACGCAGTATTTT

V gene: TRBV5-4
clone size: -
J gene: TRBJ2-1
D gene: TRBD1
CDR3 protein: CASSPYTGVEQFF
CDR3 DNA: TGTGCCAGCAGCCCCTACACAGGGGTGGAGCAGTTCTTC

V gene: TRBV19
clone size: -
J gene: TRBJ1-2
D gene: -
CDR3 protein: CASRSGQGSGGYTF
CDR3 DNA: TGTGCCAGTAGGAGCGGGCAGGGATCCGGTGGCTACACCTTC

V gene: TRBV5-4
clone size: -
J gene: TRBJ2-7
D gene: -
CDR3 protein: CASSLGGPGGVYEQYF
CDR3 DNA: TGTGCCAGCAGCTTAGGAGGACCAGGAGGTGTGTACGAGCAGTACTTC

V gene: TRBV7-3
clone size: -
J gene: TRBJ2-2
D gene: -
CDR3 protein: CASSLGSPNTGELFF
CDR3 DNA: TGTGCCAGCAGCTTAGGGAGCCCGAACACCGGGGAGCTGTTTTTT

V gene: TRBV7-6
clone size: -
J gene: TRBJ2-3
D gene: -
CDR3 protein: CASRPTVSNTDTQYF
CDR3 DNA: TGTGCCAGCAGACCTACGGTCTCTAACACAGATACGCAGTATTTT

V gene: TRBV6-6
clone size: -
J gene: TRBJ1-1
D gene: TRBD1
CDR3 protein: CASRPTGVAFQAFF
CDR3 DNA: TGTGCCAGCAGGCCCACAGGGGTCGCATTCCAAGCTTTCTTT

V gene: TRBV5-4
clone size: -
J gene: TRBJ2-1
D gene: TRBD2
CDR3 protein: CASSLGGGYNEQFF
CDR3 DNA: TGTGCCAGCAGCTTGGGGGGGGGCTACAATGAGCAGTTCTTC

V gene: TRBV5-8
clone size: -
J gene: TRBJ1-5
D gene: TRBD1
CDR3 protein: CASSLGQGAYQPQHF
CDR3 DNA: TGTGCCAGCAGCTTGGGACAGGGGGCGTATCAGCCCCAGCATTTT

V gene: TRBV11-2
clone size: few
J gene: TRBJ1-2
D gene: -
CDR3 protein: CASVSGGYTF
CDR3 DNA: TGTGCCAGCGTTTCGGGTGGCTACACCTTC

V gene: TRBV7-8
clone size: -
J gene: TRBJ2-1
D gene: TRBD2
CDR3 protein: CASSVSSGRSYNEQFF
CDR3 DNA: TGTGCCAGCAGCGTCTCTAGCGGGAGATCCTACAATGAGCAGTTCTTC

V gene: TRBV30
clone size: -
J gene: TRBJ1-5
D gene: -
CDR3 protein: CACTTGTLSNQPQHF
CDR3 DNA: TGTGCCTGTACAACCGGGACATTGAGCAATCAGCCCCAGCATTTT

V gene: TRBV7-2
clone size: -
J gene: TRBJ2-4
D gene: -
CDR3 protein: CASSLREAKNIQYF
CDR3 DNA: TGTGCCAGCAGCTTAAGAGAGGCCAAAAACATTCAGTACTTC

V gene: TRBV10-3
clone size: once
J gene: TRBJ1-3
D gene: -
CDR3 protein: CAISGDSGNTIYF
CDR3 DNA: TGTGCCATCAGCGGGGACTCTGGAAACACCATATATTTT

V gene: TRBV18
clone size: -
J gene: TRBJ2-3
D gene: TRBD2
CDR3 protein: CASSRVAGATDTQYF
CDR3 DNA: TGTGCCAGCTCGCGGGTAGCGGGAGCCACCGATACGCAGTATTTT

V gene: TRBV9
clone size: -
J gene: TRBJ2-1
D gene: TRBD2
CDR3 protein: CASSVAWTSHNEQFF
CDR3 DNA: TGTGCCAGCAGCGTAGCTTGGACTAGTCACAATGAGCAGTTCTTC

V gene: TRBV6-6
clone size: -
J gene: TRBJ1-5
D gene: -
CDR3 protein: CASVGGRNSNQPQHF
CDR3 DNA: TGTGCCAGCGTTGGCGGGAGAAATAGCAATCAGCCCCAGCATTTT

V gene: TRBV10-2
clone size: -
J gene: TRBJ1-1
D gene: -
CDR3 protein: CATLTVEAFF
CDR3 DNA: TGCGCCACCCTGACAGTCGAAGCTTTCTTT

V gene: TRBV10-1
clone size: -
J gene: TRBJ1-2
D gene: -
CDR3 protein: CASSRARDYGYTF
CDR3 DNA: TGCGCCAGCAGTCGAGCCAGGGACTATGGCTACACCTTC

V gene: TRBV3-1/TRBV3-2
clone size: -
J gene: TRBJ1-1
D gene: TRBD1
CDR3 protein: CASQGAPTEAFF
CDR3 DNA: TGTGCCAGCCAGGGGGCACCCACTGAAGCTTTCTTT

V gene: TRBV3-1/TRBV3-2
clone size: -
J gene: TRBJ1-5
D gene: -
CDR3 protein: CASSQDGQYQPQHF
CDR3 DNA: TGTGCCAGCAGCCAAGACGGACAGTATCAGCCCCAGCATTTT

V gene: TRBV5-1
clone size: -
J gene: TRBJ2-7
D gene: -
CDR3 protein: CASSLLGSRETYEQYF
CDR3 DNA: TGCGCCAGCAGCTTGTTGGGCAGTCGGGAAACCTACGAGCAGTACTTC

V gene: TRBV7-7
clone size: -
J gene: TRBJ2-5
D gene: TRBD2
CDR3 protein: CASSFGGAGGETQYF
CDR3 DNA: TGTGCCAGCAGCTTTGGTGGGGCGGGGGGAGAGACCCAGTACTTC

V gene: TRBV2
clone size: -
J gene: TRBJ1-2
D gene: -
CDR3 protein: CASRRGSGGYTF
CDR3 DNA: TGTGCCAGCAGGAGGGGGAGTGGTGGCTACACCTTC

V gene: TRBV2
clone size: -
J gene: TRBJ1-1
D gene: -
CDR3 protein: CASSSGGYEAFF
CDR3 DNA: TGTGCCAGCAGCTCGGGGGGCTATGAAGCTTTCTTT

V gene: TRBV5-1
clone size: -
J gene: TRBJ1-6
D gene: -
CDR3 protein: CASSSDFSPLHF
CDR3 DNA: TGCGCCAGCAGCTCCGACTTTTCACCCCTCCACTTT